This is a list of T cell receptor beta chains from one sample in a study of blood T cells in healthy people across ages. From the 5' RACE reads, TCRdb called clonotypes with MiXCR, one entry per CDR3 protein. The sample gives over 1,300,000 distinct CDR3 sequences, approximately 59% of which show up once; roughly 7% is in the top ten. Sequenced: blood. These receptor sequences come from a man between 18 and 29 years old in good health. The conserved cysteine and the conserved F or W are not part of the CDR3 here. Fields, in order: J gene, V gene, CDR3 length, CDR3 protein.

TRBJ1-1 TRBV4-2 12 ASSDRGFNTEAF
TRBJ2-3 TRBV18 15 ASSPLYWTGSTDTQY
TRBJ1-6 TRBV6-5 12 ASRPGWGNSPLH
TRBJ2-1 TRBV29-1 12 SVVGTSHGGEQF
TRBJ1-5 TRBV12-3/TRBV12-4 11 AGSLSEDQPQH
TRBJ2-5 TRBV6-5 9 ATGQGETQY
NA TRBV27 11 ASRGPASYEQY
TRBJ2-6 TRBV29-1 12 SVGGYSGANVLT
TRBJ1-1 TRBV6-1 13 ASRDPGQMNTEAF
TRBJ2-7 TRBV6-1 11 ASKRQGVHEQY
TRBJ1-2 TRBV18 11 ASSSIAGDGYT
TRBJ1-4 TRBV4-2 12 ASSHIRGGEKLF
TRBJ2-7 TRBV4-1 12 ASSQEARVVEQY
TRBJ2-7 TRBV6-6 13 ASSPRQLSSYEQY
TRBJ1-6 TRBV7-2 14 ASSPGQSGGVSPLH
TRBJ2-3 TRBV2 12 ASTGGTAEDTQY